The 28 T cell receptor beta chains listed next were all sequenced from one sample in a study of T cells in Graves' hyperthyroidism and ophthalmopathy. Template material for amplifying TCR beta CDR3 regions consisted of RNA transcripts. First-round RT-PCR with HTBI primers amplified the TCR CDR3 region. Each CDR3 protein gets one entry after TCRdb re-called the multiplex PCR reads with MiXCR. The sample contains fewer than 700,000 distinct CDR3 sequences, roughly a sixth of which appear only once. Sequences were obtained from blood. The source is a woman between 18 and 29 years old with Graves' ophthalmopathy.

The rearrangement uses TRBV28 and TRBJ2-7; 11 positions agree with TRBD1. Trimming took 3 bases from V and 7 from J; bases not matched to a gene: 17. Germline-derived CDR1 and CDR2 are MDHEN and SYDVKM. CDR3 length: 18 amino acids. This CDR3 is CASSLIGWTGGAGGEQYF. CDR3 DNA: TGTGCCAGCAGTTTGATTGGGTGGACAGGGGGCGCCGGGGGGGAGCAGTACTTC.

The chain carries TRBV11-1 and TRBJ2-1; possible D gene TRBD2, 6 bases. The CDR3 spans 15 residues. The V end was cut by 5 bases, the J end by 3 bases, with 14 bases between. In germline, CDR1 is SGHAT, CDR2 FQDESV (reference sequence). The CDR3 region is CASSHTSRLYNEQFF. The CDR3 bases are TGTGCCAGCAGCCACACTAGCAGACTCTACAATGAGCAGTTCTTC.

The count of this clonotype is one. The chain has TRBV7-9 and TRBJ2-3, with unresolved D. Germline V gives CDR1 SEHNR, CDR2 FQNEAQ (reference sequence). V lost 1 base and J lost 5, with 13 bases in between. The CDR3 contains 15 residues. The CDR3 DNA sequence: TGTGCCAGCAGCTTAGGTGGCCGCGAAAGAGATACGCAGTATTTT. Translated, it gives CASSLGGRERDTQYF.

CDR3 sequence: CASSTYYRGTSGANVLTF. Written as DNA, the CDR3 is TGTGCCAGCAGTACTTACTACAGGGGTACGAGTGGGGCCAACGTCCTGACTTTC. V and J are TRBV28 and TRBJ2-6; 7 nucleotides agree with TRBD1. The germline gives CDR1 MDHEN, CDR2 SYDVKM. The CDR3 sequence is 18 residues long. Losses at the gene ends were 5 bases for V and 3 bases for J; bases not matched to a gene: 13.

CDR3 region: CASRTKWGTEAFF. The CDR3 region has the DNA TGTGCCAGCAGGACTAAATGGGGGACTGAAGCTTTCTTT. J is TRBJ1-1 and V is TRBV12-3 or TRBV12-4, with a tentative D call TRBD1 (5 bases). The CDR3 length is 13 residues. The germline V and J ends were trimmed by 6 bases and 5 bases, with 13 bases remaining between them.

This rearrangement joins TRBV30 to TRBJ2-7; 9 bases agree with TRBD2. V dropped 5 bases and J dropped 1; count of bases not matched to a gene: 3. The germline gives CDR1 GTSNPN, CDR2 SVGIG (reference sequence). The length of the CDR3 is 13 residues. Here the CDR3 DNA reads TGTGCCTGGTCTAGCGGGGTATCCTACGAGCAGTACTTC. This translates into CAWSSGVSYEQYF.

This clonotype was seen ten or more times. CDR3 nucleotides: TGTGCCTGGAGTCTAACTGAAGCTTTCTTT. Amino acids: CAWSLTEAFF. This sequence joins TRBV30 and TRBJ1-1; D unclear. The V and J ends lost 2 bases and 5 bases respectively, with 3 bases between them. CDR3 length: 10 amino acids. Germline CDR1 GTSNPN, CDR2 SVGIG (reference sequence).

Ten or more counts support this clonotype. J is TRBJ1-3 and V is TRBV18; D not certain. Germline CDR1 is KGHSH and CDR2 is LQKENI. The CDR3 covers 14 residues. Trimming pared 2 bases from V and 0 bases from J, leaving 5 bases between. In nucleotides, the CDR3 is TGTGCCAGCTCACCAGACCGCTCTGGAAACACCATATATTTT. Translation: CASSPDRSGNTIYF.

V usage is TRBV12-3 or TRBV12-4 and J usage is TRBJ2-1; TRBD2 matches at 14 bases. CDR3 length: 16 residues. J gave up 9 bases and V 0 bases, and 4 bases lay outside the gene matches. The CDR3 here is CASSLARLAGGGEQFF. CDR3 DNA sequence: TGTGCCAGCAGTTTAGCGAGACTAGCGGGGGGGGGTGAGCAGTTCTTC.

The chain links TRBV20-1 to TRBJ2-3; D is perhaps TRBD2 (6 bases). The V and J ends lost 4 bases and 7 bases respectively, with 9 bases between them. Germline V gives CDR1 DFQATT, CDR2 SNEGSKA (reference sequence). The CDR3 runs to 11 residues. The CDR3 nucleotides are TGCAGTGCTACGACTAGGAATACGCAGTATTTT. Protein sequence: CSATTRNTQYF.

In this sample, this clonotype turned up many times. V gene TRBV7-3 combines with J gene TRBJ2-1; TRBD2 aligns across 11 bases. Germline lookup yields CDR1 SGHTA and CDR2 FQGTGA. This CDR3 comprises 15 residues. Trimming at V came to 5 bases and at J to 7 bases, leaving 7 bases not matched to a gene. The CDR3 DNA is TGTGCCAGCAGCATTAGCGGGGGGGCCAGTAATGAGCAGTTCTTC. Its translation: CASSISGGASNEQFF.

This clonotype was recorded at least ten times. V gene TRBV3-1 combines with J gene TRBJ1-3, with D uncertain. The CDR3 extends over 12 amino acids. V was trimmed by 1 base and J by 4 bases, leaving 2 bases between them. The germline gives CDR1 LGHDT, CDR2 YNNKEL (reference sequence). The CDR3 is CASSQGGNTIYF. CDR3 DNA sequence: TGTGCCAGCAGCCAAGGAGGAAACACCATATATTTT. Full variable domain (remainder filled in from reference TRBV3-1 and TRBJ1-3): DTAVSQTPKYLVTQMGNDKSIKCEQNLGHDTMYWYKQDSKKFLKIMFSYNNKELIINETVPNRFSPKSPDKAHLNLHINSLELGDSAVYFCASSQGGNTIYFGEGSWLTVV.

This clonotype was seen ten or more times. The CDR3 DNA is TGCGCCAGCAGCTGGAGCGGAGAGGGGGCAGATACGCAGTATTTT. Amino acid sequence: CASSWSGEGADTQYF. This chain links TRBV5-1 with TRBJ2-3, with a tentative D call TRBD1 (6 bases). Germline values: CDR1 SGHRS, CDR2 YFSETQ. The CDR3 contains 15 residues. V lost 3 bases to trimming and J lost 4 bases, with 15 bases between them.

Ten or more counts support this clonotype. The chain couples TRBV6-1 to TRBJ2-7; TRBD1 aligns across 12 bases. Trimming took 6 bases from V and 7 from J; bases not matched to a gene: 16. CDR3 length: 17 amino acids. Germline values: CDR1 MNHNS, CDR2 SASEGT. In DNA form, the CDR3 reads TGTGCCAGCAGAACCGGGGGTGCGGGACAGGGGGCGATTGAGCAGTACTTC. Its translation: CASRTGGAGQGAIEQYF.

This clonotype was picked up many times. The gene calls are TRBV5-1 and TRBJ1-1; 8 nucleotides agree with TRBD1. Germline-derived CDR1 and CDR2 are SGHRS and YFSETQ. The CDR3 extends over 14 amino acids. With V trimmed by 3 bases and J by 4 bases, 5 bases remained unmatched. CDR3 sequence reads: CASSSGQGATEAFF. CDR3 in DNA: TGCGCCAGCAGCTCGGGGCAGGGGGCCACTGAAGCTTTCTTT.

This clonotype was found a few times. The CDR3 nucleotides read TGCAGTGCTAGAGGGAAGGGCCCTGAAGCTTTCTTT. Its protein product is CSARGKGPEAFF. This chain uses TRBV20-1 with TRBJ1-1; D unresolved. The germline V and J ends were trimmed by 1 base and 6 bases, with 9 bases remaining between them. Germline CDR1 and CDR2: DFQATT and SNEGSKA (reference sequence). CDR3 length: 12 amino acids.

This chain uses TRBV29-1 with TRBJ2-7; no clear D. In germline, CDR1 is SQVTM, CDR2 ANQGSEA. This CDR3 is built from 12 residues. Deletions cut 7 bases from V and 2 bases from J, with 12 bases between. The CDR3 region is CSAKDRAYEQYF. CDR3 nucleotide sequence: TGCAGCGCTAAGGACCGCGCCTACGAGCAGTACTTC.

This clonotype was detected many times. This chain uses TRBV2 with TRBJ1-3; D perhaps matches TRBD1 (6 bases). V shed 4 bases and J shed 2 bases, with 12 bases lying between them. CDR1 is SNHLY and CDR2 is FYNNEI in the germline V gene. This CDR3 spans 15 amino acids. This chain's CDR3 is CASSASRQAGNTIYF. The CDR3 DNA follows: TGTGCCAGCAGTGCGAGCCGACAGGCTGGAAACACCATATATTTT.

This clonotype turned up a few times. V is TRBV6-6 and J is TRBJ2-2, with TRBD2 matching 13 bases. V lost 2 bases to trimming and J lost 0 bases; unmatched junction nucleotides: 3. This CDR3 is built from 18 residues. From germline, CDR1 is MNHNY and CDR2 SVGAGI (reference sequence). The chain's CDR3 is CASSYTGTSGANTGELFF. As DNA, the CDR3 is TGTGCCAGCAGTTACACCGGGACTAGCGGGGCGAACACCGGGGAGCTGTTTTTT.

This clonotype occurred many times. This chain connects TRBV6-1 to TRBJ1-2; the D is unclear. The germline V gene has CDR1 MNHNS and CDR2 SASEGT. This CDR3 is built from 12 residues. Deletions cut 5 bases from V and 8 bases from J, with 12 bases between. The CDR3, as DNA: TGTGCCAGCAGTCCCCCCCCCAGCGGCTACACCTTC. Protein product: CASSPPPSGYTF.

This clonotype was counted at least ten times. The chain recombines TRBV28 with TRBJ2-1; D unresolved. In germline, CDR1 is MDHEN, CDR2 SYDVKM. V lost 7 bases and J 2 bases, leaving 9 bases between the germline ends. The CDR3 totals 13 residues. The CDR3 is CASIGDPYNEQFF. CDR3 nucleotide sequence: TGTGCCAGCATTGGGGATCCCTACAATGAGCAGTTCTTC.

V usage is TRBV29-1 and J usage is TRBJ2-3, with 9 positions matching TRBD2. CDR1 and CDR2 (germline): SQVTM, ANQGSEA. This CDR3 is 12 amino acids long. The junction had 5 bases not matched to a gene; V was cut back by 7 bases and J by 6 bases. CDR3 DNA: TGCAGCGGGGTAGGACTAGCGGATACGCAGTATTTT. Translation: CSGVGLADTQYF.

This clonotype was counted at least ten times. The J gene is TRBJ1-3, the V gene TRBV18, with a weak D call TRBD1 (5 bases). The V end lost 0 bases, the J end lost 4 bases, and 10 bases lay between the germline ends. The CDR3 sequence is 15 residues long. CDR1 KGHSH and CDR2 LQKENI come from the germline V gene. This chain's CDR3 is CASSPPRTSGNTIYF. The CDR3 DNA reads as TGTGCCAGCTCACCACCCAGGACATCCGGAAACACCATATATTTT.

Regarding this clonotype: Germline and junction disagree at one end, which may indicate a read error. The rearrangement joins TRBV6-9 to TRBJ2-7; D may be TRBD1 (5 bases). The germline V gene has CDR1 MNHGY and CDR2 SVAAGI. This CDR3 contains 15 residues. The CDR3 bases are TGTGCCAGCAGTTACTTATCAGGGTTCTCCCACGAGCAGTACTTC. Translating it yields CASSYLSGFSHEQYF.

This clonotype has only a few counts. J is TRBJ2-2 and V is TRBV6-1; 8 positions match TRBD1. CDR1 is MNHNS and CDR2 is SASEGT in the germline V gene. Germline trimming cut 6 bases from V and 6 bases from J; bases unmatched to any gene: 9. The CDR3 sequence is 15 residues long. The DNA for the CDR3 is TGTGCCAGCAGCCCCACGGGGACAGGACCCGGGGAGCTGTTTTTT. Its protein product is CASSPTGTGPGELFF.

This clonotype was seen at least ten times. The V gene is TRBV30, the J gene TRBJ2-7, with D unresolved. Germline lookup yields CDR1 GTSNPN and CDR2 SVGIG (reference sequence). V was trimmed by 4 bases and J by 0 bases, leaving 4 bases between them. The CDR3 totals 11 residues. CDR3 residues: CAWTSSYEQYF. The CDR3 DNA is TGTGCCTGGACTAGCTCCTACGAGCAGTACTTC.

This clonotype has ten or more counts. V gene TRBV27 combines with J gene TRBJ2-1, with D possibly called TRBD1 or TRBD2 (5 bases each). This CDR3 is built from 16 residues. Looked up from germline, CDR1 is MNHEY and CDR2 is SMNVEV (reference sequence). Between the trimmed V and J ends, which lost 8 bases and 0 bases, there was a span of 17 bases. CDR3 in DNA: TGTGCCAGCTCGACCTGGGACGCCGACTCCTACAATGAGCAGTTCTTC. It is translated as CASSTWDADSYNEQFF.

This clonotype appeared a few times. The V call is TRBV5-6, the J call TRBJ2-5; a weak D match, TRBD1 (5 bases). The CDR3 is made up of 14 amino acids. Germline CDR1 and CDR2: SGHDT and YYEEEE. Trimming cost V 1 base and J 2 bases, with 9 bases left between them. The CDR3 sequence is CASSLRQIQETQYF. The CDR3 DNA is TGTGCCAGCAGCTTGAGACAGATACAAGAGACCCAGTACTTC.